These T cell receptor beta chains were read from a single sample in a study of T cell responses to AZD1222 COVID-19 vaccine. The method was immunoSEQ multiplex PCR; TCRdb's version includes in-frame clones alone and lacks a portion of them. The sample holds 130,000 or so clones; about 94% are singletons and the top ten take around 7%. This sample comprised peripheral blood, obtained on day 0 of AZD1222 vaccination. The receptors derive from an adult in good health. CDR3s include the opening cysteine and the closing phenylalanine or tryptophan. Each record gives: CDR3 protein, CDR3 DNA, J gene, V gene, clone size, D gene. A D gene is named only where the DNA matches it firmly. Expanded clones get a size class; other rows say once, few or many, or leave the size out.

CDR3 protein: CASSPGTPYEQYF; CDR3 DNA: TGCGCCAGCAGTCCCGGGACCCCGTACGAGCAGTACTTC; J gene: TRBJ2-7; V gene: TRBV4-1; clone size: NA; D gene: NA
CDR3 protein: CASSYSISAGEYEQYF; CDR3 DNA: TGTGCCAGCAGTTACTCGATTTCCGCGGGAGAGTACGAGCAGTACTTC; J gene: TRBJ2-7; V gene: TRBV6-2/TRBV6-3; clone size: NA; D gene: TRBD2
CDR3 protein: CASSPGGRPSDTEAFF; CDR3 DNA: TGTGCCAGCAGCCCCGGAGGCAGGCCAAGCGACACTGAAGCTTTCTTT; J gene: TRBJ1-1; V gene: TRBV5-5; clone size: NA; D gene: NA
CDR3 protein: CASSLAFGTGLATNEKLFF; CDR3 DNA: TGTGCCAGCAGCTTAGCATTCGGGACAGGGTTAGCAACTAATGAAAAACTGTTTTTT; J gene: TRBJ1-4; V gene: TRBV7-9; clone size: NA; D gene: TRBD1
CDR3 protein: CASSLTFSGADNEQFF; CDR3 DNA: TGTGCCAGCAGCCTTACCTTCAGCGGAGCGGACAATGAGCAGTTCTTC; J gene: TRBJ2-1; V gene: TRBV7-6; clone size: NA; D gene: NA
CDR3 protein: CASSLNRGSGNTIYF; CDR3 DNA: TGCGCCAGCAGCTTGAACAGGGGGTCTGGAAACACCATATATTTT; J gene: TRBJ1-3; V gene: TRBV5-1; clone size: NA; D gene: TRBD1
CDR3 protein: CASSQDHLVRQGPPEDTEAFF; CDR3 DNA: TGTGCCAGCAGCCAAGATCACCTCGTACGACAGGGCCCGCCAGAAGACACTGAAGCTTTCTTT; J gene: TRBJ1-1; V gene: TRBV14; clone size: NA; D gene: TRBD1
CDR3 protein: CASSPGTGGTQPQHF; CDR3 DNA: TGTGCCAGCAGCCCCGGGACAGGGGGCACTCAGCCCCAGCATTTT; J gene: TRBJ1-5; V gene: TRBV28; clone size: NA; D gene: TRBD1
CDR3 protein: CASRQGRNEQFF; CDR3 DNA: TGTGCCAGCAGGCAGGGGAGGAATGAGCAGTTCTTC; J gene: TRBJ2-1; V gene: TRBV12-3/TRBV12-4; clone size: NA; D gene: NA
CDR3 protein: CSASPEGGYGYTF; CDR3 DNA: TGCAGTGCTAGTCCGGAGGGCGGCTATGGCTACACCTTC; J gene: TRBJ1-2; V gene: TRBV20-1; clone size: NA; D gene: NA
CDR3 protein: CASSLGGSGANVLTF; CDR3 DNA: TGCGCCAGCAGCTTGGGAGGTTCTGGGGCCAACGTCCTGACTTTC; J gene: TRBJ2-6; V gene: TRBV5-1; clone size: once; D gene: NA